Listed here are 2 T cell receptor beta chains from one sample, sequenced in a study of blood T cell repertoires in COVID-19. The method was immunoSEQ multiplex PCR; TCRdb's version includes in-frame clones alone and lacks a portion of them. This sample has hundreds of thousands of clones; approximately 88% occur once, and the top ten carry almost 9.5%. Sequenced sample: peripheral blood. Source of these receptors: a man between 18 and 35 years old with active or convalescent COVID-19.

This clone turned up a few times. The chain employs TRBV6-5 and TRBJ2-7; 11 nucleotides align to TRBD1. The germline gives CDR1 MNHEY, CDR2 SVGAGI. The CDR3 sequence is 15 residues long. J lost 6 bases, V lost 6 bases, and 10 bases had no gene match. CDR3 nucleotide sequence: TGTGCCAGCAGGCCGACCGGGACAGGGGGTGGCGAGCAGTACTTC. Amino acids: CASRPTGTGGGEQYF.

This sequence joins TRBV15 and TRBJ1-3, with D maybe TRBD1 (5 bases). Germline V gives CDR1 LNHNV, CDR2 YYDKDF (reference sequence). V lost 4 bases and J lost 4, with 14 bases in between. CDR3 length: 15 residues. CDR3 residues: CATSTFQGPGNTIYF. DNA for the CDR3: TGTGCCACCAGCACATTTCAGGGTCCCGGAAACACCATATATTTT.